A selection of T cell receptor beta chains follows, all from one sample in a study of blood T cell repertoires in COVID-19. Assay: immunoSEQ multiplex PCR; the TCRdb copy retains only in-frame clones and omits some. The data show 300,000 to 450,000 clones, with about nine tenths seen just once and approximately 0.93% held by the top ten. What was sequenced was PBMCs or T cells enriched from blood (not recorded which). These receptors were taken from a woman under 40 who had been exposed to COVID-19. Each CDR3 is given with its conserved first and last residue. Fields, in order: V gene, D gene, J gene, clone size, CDR3 DNA, CDR3 protein. D genes are given only for firm matches. Rows give clone size only sometimes, using once, few, many, or a class for an expanded clone.

TRBV7-3,NA,TRBJ2-2,NA,TGTGCCAGCAGCTTAACTTTGCAGGGGATGGACACCGGGGAGCTGTTTTTT,CASSLTLQGMDTGELFF
TRBV7-3,TRBD2,TRBJ2-5,NA,TGTGCCAGCAGCCCTGGACTAGCACAAGAGACCCAGTACTTC,CASSPGLAQETQYF
TRBV7-6,TRBD1,TRBJ1-5,NA,TGTGCCAGCAGCTTAGGGACAGGGGATAATCAGCCCCAGCATTTT,CASSLGTGDNQPQHF
TRBV5-1,TRBD2,TRBJ2-1,NA,TGCGCCAACTCGGGACTAGCGGGAGGCAGGGATCAGGACAATGAGCAGTTCTTC,CANSGLAGGRDQDNEQFF
TRBV27,TRBD2,TRBJ2-5,NA,TGTGCCAGCGGGGATGGACTAGCCATAGCTAGAGAGACCCAGTACTTC,CASGDGLAIARETQYF
TRBV18,TRBD1,TRBJ1-1,NA,TGTGCCAGCTCACCCCGGGACAGGGCGAACACTGAAGCTTTCTTT,CASSPRDRANTEAFF
TRBV28,NA,TRBJ1-2,NA,TGTGCCAGCAGTCTCCACAGGGTCTATGGCTACACCTTC,CASSLHRVYGYTF
TRBV4-1,NA,TRBJ2-3,NA,TGCGCGACAGGGGAGGGGGATACGCAGTATTTT,CATGEGDTQYF
TRBV10-3,NA,TRBJ2-7,once,TGTGCCATCTTAGGGGGAGGGGGCGAGCAGTACTTC,CAILGGGGEQYF
TRBV6-5,NA,TRBJ1-2,NA,TGTGCCAGCTATACCTGGGCTGCCTACACCTTC,CASYTWAAYTF
TRBV7-8,NA,TRBJ1-1,once,TGTGCCAGCAGCCCCCTAAACACTGAAGCTTTCTTT,CASSPLNTEAFF
TRBV15,NA,TRBJ2-1,NA,TGTGCCACCAGCAGAGATTTGGATAGGAGTGAGCAGTTCTTC,CATSRDLDRSEQFF
TRBV5-4,NA,TRBJ1-1,NA,TGTGCCAGCAGCTTGTGGGGGGAGCCCTTCCCCACTGAAGCTTTCTTT,CASSLWGEPFPTEAFF
TRBV6-1,NA,TRBJ2-7,NA,TGTGCCAGCAGTGAAGACGTCGGTGGGCAGGCCCACTCCTACGAGCAGTACTTC,CASSEDVGGQAHSYEQYF
TRBV15,NA,TRBJ1-3,NA,TGTGCCACCAGCCCAGACTCAGGAAACACCATATATTTT,CATSPDSGNTIYF
TRBV29-1,TRBD1,TRBJ1-3,once,TGCAGCGCGGGGGGACAGGGGCTATCGGGAAACACCATATATTTT,CSAGGQGLSGNTIYF
TRBV5-8,NA,TRBJ2-7,NA,TGTGCCAGCAGCTCGCAGGACTTTTTTGGCTACGAGCAGTACTTC,CASSSQDFFGYEQYF
TRBV28,NA,TRBJ1-1,NA,TGTGCCAGCAGCTTCCCGGGCGGGAGGAACACTGAAGCTTTCTTT,CASSFPGGRNTEAFF
TRBV18,NA,TRBJ1-5,NA,TGTGCCAGCTCACCAGAGACACCTTATCAGCCCCAGCATTTT,CASSPETPYQPQHF
TRBV7-9,TRBD2,TRBJ2-2,NA,TGTGCCAGCAGCTTGGCGGGAGGGGCCACCGGGGAGCTGTTTTTT,CASSLAGGATGELFF
TRBV19,TRBD1,TRBJ2-2,NA,TGTGCCAGTAGTATTCGGCCAGGGGGATTGATAGAGCTGTTTTTT,CASSIRPGGLIELFF
TRBV19,TRBD2,TRBJ2-3,NA,TGTGCCAGTCGTCGGCTAGCGGGAGTGACAGATACGCAGTATTTT,CASRRLAGVTDTQYF
TRBV7-9,NA,TRBJ2-3,NA,TGTGCCAGCAGCTTAGGGACTGGGGATACGCAGTATTTT,CASSLGTGDTQYF
TRBV7-9,TRBD2,TRBJ2-3,NA,TGTGCCAGCAGCTTAGAACCCCCGCTAGCGGGAGGCACAGATACGCAGTATTTT,CASSLEPPLAGGTDTQYF
TRBV6-6,TRBD2,TRBJ2-1,NA,TGTGCCAGCAGGTCCGGGACTAGCGGGAGGAATGAGCAGTTCTTC,CASRSGTSGRNEQFF
TRBV11-2,NA,TRBJ2-7,NA,TGTGCCAGCAGCCCCTTTGACATCTACGAGCAGTACTTC,CASSPFDIYEQYF
TRBV11-2,TRBD2,TRBJ2-1,NA,TGTGCCAGCAGCCCGCGGCTAGCGGAGCACTACAATGAGCAGTTCTTC,CASSPRLAEHYNEQFF
TRBV19,TRBD1,TRBJ2-7,NA,TGTGCCAGTAGTCCACAGGGGTTCGGCTCCTACGAGCAGTACTTC,CASSPQGFGSYEQYF
TRBV29-1,NA,TRBJ2-1,NA,TGCAGCGTTGATGCCGTCTGGGGGCGCGAGAGGAATGAGCAGTTCTTC,CSVDAVWGRERNEQFF
TRBV3-1/TRBV3-2,NA,TRBJ1-5,NA,TGTGCCAGCAGCCGGCCGAATCAGCCCCAGCATTTT,CASSRPNQPQHF
TRBV10-1,NA,TRBJ1-1,NA,TGCGCCAGCACCTCAGGGTGGGGCACTGAAGCTTTCTTT,CASTSGWGTEAFF
TRBV11-3,NA,TRBJ1-4,once,TGTGCCAGCAGCTTCGCGAAAAATGAAAAACTGTTTTTT,CASSFAKNEKLFF
TRBV7-2,NA,TRBJ2-7,NA,TGTGCCAGCAGCCCCAGGACAGCCCCTATCCTCGAGCAGTACTTC,CASSPRTAPILEQYF
TRBV10-3,TRBD2,TRBJ2-1,NA,TGTGCCATCAGTGAGCCCCAACTAGCGGGAGTGGATCATGAGCAGTTCTTC,CAISEPQLAGVDHEQFF
TRBV11-2,NA,TRBJ1-3,once,TGTGCCAGCAGCTCCGGGACAAGCTCTGGAAACACCATATATTTT,CASSSGTSSGNTIYF
TRBV28,NA,TRBJ2-7,NA,TGTGCCAGCAGTTCCGCGGGGTTCGAGCAGTACTTC,CASSSAGFEQYF
TRBV19,NA,TRBJ2-1,NA,TGTGCCAGTAGCCGGCTAACACCCCCGGCGGATGAGCAGTTCTTC,CASSRLTPPADEQFF
TRBV7-7,TRBD2,TRBJ2-2,NA,TGTGCTAGCAGCCTCCTAGCGGGTGCGACCGGGGAGCTGTTTTTT,CASSLLAGATGELFF
TRBV28,NA,TRBJ1-6,NA,TGTGCCAGCAGTTTAAGGGGAGGTGGCTATAATTCACCCCTCCACTTT,CASSLRGGGYNSPLHF
TRBV28,NA,TRBJ2-7,NA,TGTGCCAGCAGATCCGCCGGGACTGATTACTACGAGCAGTACTTC,CASRSAGTDYYEQYF
TRBV7-3,NA,TRBJ2-1,NA,TGTGCCAGCAGCTTAAACTCGTTATCCTACAATGAGCAGTTCTTC,CASSLNSLSYNEQFF
TRBV12-5,NA,TRBJ2-2,NA,TGTGCTAGTGGTCCATTCGGGGAGCTGTTTTTT,CASGPFGELFF
TRBV10-3,NA,TRBJ1-5,NA,TGTGCCATCAGTGAAGGAGGGGCGGATCAGCCCCAGCATTTT,CAISEGGADQPQHF
TRBV27,TRBD1,TRBJ1-2,NA,TGTGCCAGCAGTATAGGAACACAGGGGTTCTATGGCTACACCTTC,CASSIGTQGFYGYTF
TRBV5-1,NA,TRBJ1-1,NA,TGCGCCAGCAGCTTGGAGGGGCTTTTGAACACTGAAGCTTTCTTT,CASSLEGLLNTEAFF
TRBV28,NA,TRBJ2-6,NA,TGTGCCAGCAGTTCATACTCCAGGGGCTCTGGGGCCAACGTCCTGACTTTC,CASSSYSRGSGANVLTF
TRBV5-1,TRBD2,TRBJ2-5,NA,TGCGCCAGCAATTTTCTAGCGGGAGAGACCCAGTACTTC,CASNFLAGETQYF
TRBV23-1,NA,TRBJ1-6,NA,TGCGCCAGCAGTCAGACCGGGACATTGCATAATTCACCCCTCCACTTT,CASSQTGTLHNSPLHF
TRBV6-5,TRBD1,TRBJ2-5,NA,TGTGCCAGCAGTCCCGAAGGGGGCTGGCAGACCCAGTACTTC,CASSPEGGWQTQYF
TRBV19,NA,TRBJ1-2,NA,TGTGCCAGTAGTACAGGATCTAACTATGGCTACACCTTC,CASSTGSNYGYTF